The 9 T cell receptor beta chains below come from one sample, sequenced in a study of response to subunit inactivated influenza vaccine. TCRdb passed the RT-PCR reads through MiXCR, listing each CDR3 protein once. Of about 570,000 distinct CDR3 sequences detected, around 10% appear once; the ten largest clones hold 11%. These sequences were also reported in another study, on T cells expressing NK-cell markers. That study reports: TCR beta cDNA was generated via 5'RACE template switching incorporating UMIs.

The sample consisted of PBMCs from blood, taken on the day of vaccination. All receptors derive from a man aged 45-60 years who received an inactivated influenza vaccine.

This clonotype was counted at least ten times. V usage is TRBV9 and J usage is TRBJ2-7; D possibly corresponds to TRBD1 (5 bases). V was trimmed by 2 bases and J by 7 bases, leaving 13 bases between them. The germline V gene encodes CDR1 SGDLS and CDR2 YYNGEE. CDR3 length: 13 amino acids. The CDR3 sequence is CASSVTPGIEQYF. The CDR3 bases are TGTGCCAGCAGCGTCACCCCAGGGATAGAGCAGTACTTC.

This rearrangement joins TRBV5-1 to TRBJ1-1; D gene ambiguous. Germline CDR1 and CDR2: SGHRS and YFSETQ. The CDR3 runs to 17 residues. V lost 2 bases and J lost 0, with 17 bases in between. Here the CDR3 reads CASSLNSGRDMNTEAFF. The CDR3 bases are TGCGCCAGCAGCTTAAACTCCGGAAGGGATATGAACACTGAAGCTTTCTTT.

This clonotype has only a few counts. J is TRBJ2-4 and V is TRBV29-1, with D unclear. The germline V gene has CDR1 SQVTM and CDR2 ANQGSEA. V gave up 4 bases and J gave up 0 bases, with 7 bases separating them. The CDR3 has 13 residues. The CDR3, as DNA: TGCAGCGTTGCAGGTTTAGCCAAAAACATTCAGTACTTC. As protein: CSVAGLAKNIQYF.

V usage is TRBV20-1 and J usage is TRBJ1-2; D call uncertain. The CDR3 length is 12 residues. CDR1 and CDR2 (germline): DFQATT, SNEGSKA (reference sequence). The ends were cut back, 6 bases at V and 8 bases at J, with 16 bases in the middle. The CDR3 protein is CSALHRGGGYTF. For the CDR3, the DNA is TGCAGTGCCCTCCACCGGGGTGGGGGCTACACCTTC.

Many counts were recorded for this clonotype. The J gene is TRBJ2-1, the V gene TRBV12-3 or TRBV12-4; TRBD2 matches 9 bases. The CDR3 runs 15 residues. J was trimmed by 6 bases and V by 5 bases; bases with no gene match: 8. The CDR3 sequence is CASSPSGTSFNEQFF. The CDR3 DNA reads TGTGCCAGCAGTCCCTCCGGGACTAGCTTCAATGAGCAGTTCTTC.

The chain links TRBV5-5 to TRBJ2-1; 7 bases are a match to TRBD2. Germline lookup yields CDR1 SGHKS and CDR2 YYEKEE (reference sequence). V was pared by 0 bases and J by 4 bases, with 10 bases of the junction left unmatched. This CDR3 has 17 residues. The CDR3 nucleotides are TGTGCCAGCAGCTTGGTCGGGCGACTAGCCTCGTACAATGAGCAGTTCTTC. As protein: CASSLVGRLASYNEQFF.

This clonotype has a handful of counts. The rearrangement links TRBV5-1 to TRBJ2-3; 9 bases align to TRBD2. This CDR3 spans 15 amino acids. Looked up from germline, CDR1 is SGHRS and CDR2 is YFSETQ. The J segment lost 4 bases and the V segment lost 5 bases, leaving 8 bases of the junction unmatched. CDR3 in DNA: TGCGCCAGCAGACCCACTAGCGGGTCTGCAGATACGCAGTATTTT. Protein product: CASRPTSGSADTQYF.

This clonotype was counted a few times. The chain employs TRBV20-1 and TRBJ2-5; 8 bases are a match to TRBD2. The ends lost 4 bases at V and 1 base at J; junction bases unmatched: 11. This CDR3 comprises 16 residues. Germline assignment: CDR1 DFQATT and CDR2 SNEGSKA (reference sequence). For the CDR3, the DNA is TGCAGTGCTACCTTGATGTTAGCGGGACTCCAAGAGACCCAGTACTTC. Protein: CSATLMLAGLQETQYF.

This sequence joins TRBV7-6 and TRBJ2-1; D remains unclear. Trimming removed 2 bases at V and 0 bases at J, with 11 bases between. CDR3 length: 16 residues. Per the germline V gene, CDR1 is SGHVS and CDR2 is FNYEAQ. This CDR3 reads CASSLSSISSYNEQFF. Written as DNA, the CDR3 is TGTGCCAGCAGCTTATCGTCGATAAGCTCCTACAATGAGCAGTTCTTC.